This T cell receptor beta chain emerged from a study of cytomegalovirus exposure and HLA in healthy donors. Overall study results and limits: Reported results showed that the classifier diagnosed cytomegalovirus status with high specificity and sensitivity. Confirmation was obtained in vitro that a few CMV-associated chains are specific for CMV antigens. Reported findings show TCR beta sequences accurately forecast HLA-A and HLA-B alleles in most subjects.

Turning to this clone: Its antigen is not identified.

The donors (healthy individuals) were bone marrow donors. The CDR3 length is 16 residues. Germline V lookup: CDR1 ENHRY, CDR2 SYGVKD. V trimming: 4 bases; J trimming: 2 bases; junction bases outside the gene matches: 6. 60 Vbeta and 13 Jbeta primers were used in PCR. Using immunoSEQ multiplex PCR, the repertoire was profiled, and TCRdb retains in-frame clones only, with some absent. The table lists 53,000 or so clones. Sequenced material: PBMCs. V usage is TRBV10-3 and J usage is TRBJ2-3, with 10 bases that match TRBD2. The source of this sequence is a male donor in good health and CMV-seropositive. This CDR3 reads CAISGRLAGLTDTQYF. CDR3 sequence (DNA): TGTGCCATCAGTGGCCGACTAGCGGGCCTCACAGATACGCAGTATTTT.